What follows are 9 T cell receptor beta chains derived from one specimen sequenced in a study of CD8 T cells in ankylosing spondylitis. MiXCR, run by TCRdb on the 5' RACE reads, gives a single entry per CDR3 protein. Counted here are approximately 250,000 distinct CDR3 sequences, roughly 8.2% occurring once; the ten biggest clones make up more than 4%. Sequenced: blood, either unsorted or a sorted T cell fraction (not recorded which). The receptor set was obtained from a female donor with ankylosing spondylitis or in good health (not recorded which).

This clonotype was seen repeatedly, ten times or more. V usage is TRBV28 and J usage is TRBJ1-2; TRBD1 aligns across 8 bases. This CDR3 spans 13 amino acids. Germline CDR1 and CDR2: MDHEN and SYDVKM. J gave up 7 bases and V 4 bases, and 5 bases lay outside the gene matches. Here the CDR3 DNA reads TGTGCCAGCAGTTCTCAGGGGGCGGGTGGCTACACCTTC. Its protein product is CASSSQGAGGYTF.

The V gene is TRBV30, the J gene TRBJ2-5; D remains unclear. CDR1 is GTSNPN and CDR2 is SVGIG in the germline V gene (reference sequence). This CDR3 is built from 13 residues. The V gene lost 2 bases and the J gene lost 5 bases, with 12 bases spanning the gap. The CDR3 region is CAWSFKKGETQYF. In DNA, the CDR3 is TGTGCCTGGAGTTTCAAAAAAGGGGAGACCCAGTACTTC.

This clonotype was recorded many times. This rearrangement joins TRBV2 to TRBJ2-1; D remains ambiguous. Trimming removed 5 bases from V and 8 bases from J, with 1 base in between. This CDR3 region has 9 residues. CDR1 and CDR2 (germline): SNHLY, FYNNEI. The CDR3 DNA sequence: TGTGCCAGCAGTCATGAGCAGTTCTTC. Its protein is CASSHEQFF.

This clonotype has a count of ten or more. The J gene is TRBJ2-1, the V gene TRBV14; tentatively, D is TRBD2 (6 bases). The CDR3 consists of 17 residues. CDR1 is SGHDN and CDR2 is FVKESK in the germline V gene. V dropped 3 bases and J dropped 10 bases, with 25 bases sitting between them. CDR3 in amino acids: CASSHEGLTGGIYEQFF. The CDR3 DNA reads TGTGCCAGCAGCCATGAGGGGTTAACCGGGGGAATCTACGAGCAGTTCTTC.

This clonotype has a count of ten or more. The genes are TRBV7-9 and TRBJ1-5; D is unresolved. Germline lookup yields CDR1 SEHNR and CDR2 FQNEAQ (reference sequence). The V end was cut by 5 bases, the J end by 1 base, with 12 bases between. There are 15 residues in the CDR3. CDR3 sequence reads: CASSTEEVSNQPQHF. The CDR3 DNA follows: TGTGCCAGCAGCACCGAGGAGGTGAGCAATCAGCCCCAGCATTTT.

This clonotype was picked up many times. The V and J genes are TRBV4-1 and TRBJ1-1; D is perhaps TRBD1 (5 bases). V was clipped by 4 bases and J by 8 bases, with 17 bases between them. The CDR3 is 14 residues long. The germline gives CDR1 MGHRA, CDR2 YSYEKL. The CDR3, as DNA: TGCGCCAGCAGCCCCCCGGGGGAGTATCTAGAAGCTTTCTTT. Amino acid sequence: CASSPPGEYLEAFF.

J is TRBJ1-2 and V is TRBV19; D uncertain. Trimming removed 4 bases from V and 3 bases from J, with 18 bases in between. From germline, CDR1 is LNHDA and CDR2 SQIVND (reference sequence). The CDR3 spans 16 residues. The CDR3 DNA sequence: TGTGCCAGTAGTAATATTGGAATCGCTCAATACTATGGCTACACCTTC. Amino acids: CASSNIGIAQYYGYTF.

In its sample, this clonotype was seen many times. The chain joins TRBV4-3 to TRBJ2-7; no clear D gene. The CDR3 is 15 amino acids. V lost 1 base and J 0 bases, leaving 10 bases between the germline ends. Germline V gives CDR1 LGHNA, CDR2 YSLEER. CDR3 in amino acids: CASSQGYLPSYEQYF. CDR3 DNA sequence: TGCGCCAGCAGCCAAGGGTACCTGCCCTCCTACGAGCAGTACTTC.

This clonotype was counted ten times or more. The chain joins TRBV12-3 or TRBV12-4 to TRBJ2-5, with TRBD1 matching 7 bases. V was pared by 5 bases and J by 3 bases, with 3 bases of the junction left unmatched. The CDR3 totals 13 residues. CDR3 sequence reads: CASSPGTEETQYF. The CDR3 DNA is TGTGCCAGCAGTCCCGGGACAGAAGAGACCCAGTACTTC.